This passage covers 21 T cell receptor beta chains from one sample sequenced in a study of brain T cells in children with intractable seizures. Regarding time point: blood from clinic visit 5 months post-surgery; TSC patient then seizure free. This table comes from immunoSEQ multiplex PCR, and its TCRdb copy is limited to in-frame clones, with some not included. The data hold around 340,000 clones, with 93% observed a single time. This sample comprised peripheral blood, obtained more than 4 months after surgery. Receptors were obtained from a boy younger than two with tuberous sclerosis and intractable seizures.

The V and J genes are TRBV7-6 and TRBJ1-2; 9 nucleotides line up with TRBD1. V shed 5 bases and J 7 bases; nucleotides not matched to a gene: 17. There are 17 residues in the CDR3. Germline values: CDR1 SGHVS, CDR2 FNYEAQ. The CDR3 sequence is CASSLASGTGSSVGYTF. The CDR3 region has the DNA TGTGCCAGCAGCCTCGCCTCCGGGACAGGGTCCAGTGTTGGCTACACCTTC.

This chain uses TRBV30 with TRBJ1-2; D is perhaps TRBD1 (6 bases). The germline V gene encodes CDR1 GTSNPN and CDR2 SVGIG (reference sequence). The CDR3 has 13 residues. The V end was cut by 1 base, the J end by 6 bases, with 12 bases between. For the CDR3, the DNA is TGTGCCTGGAGTGGGGGCAGGGGAGATGGCTACACCTTC. This encodes CAWSGGRGDGYTF.

This clone was observed once. The genes are TRBV12-3 or TRBV12-4 and TRBJ2-7; no definite D call. The length of the CDR3 is 11 residues. V lost 6 bases and J lost 2, with 5 bases in between. Here the CDR3 reads CASSRTYEQYF. CDR3 coding DNA: TGTGCCAGCAGCCGCACCTACGAGCAGTACTTC.

The genes are TRBV28 and TRBJ2-3; possible D gene TRBD1, 6 bases. CDR3 length equals 15 residues. Trimming took off 6 bases at V and 10 bases at J, with 23 bases between the two ends. In germline, CDR1 is MDHEN, CDR2 SYDVKM. CDR3 sequence reads: CASRFTGLQRMAQYF. The CDR3 DNA follows: TGTGCCAGCAGATTTACAGGGCTTCAGCGCATGGCGCAGTATTTT. The full variable domain, in which reference TRBV28 and TRBJ2-3 provide the parts outside the CDR3, is DVKVTQSSRYLVKRTGEKVFLECVQDMDHENMFWYRQDPGLGLRLIYFSYDVKMKEKGDIPEGYSVSREKKERFSLILESASTNQTSMYLCASRFTGLQRMAQYFGPGTRLTVL.

The CDR3, as DNA: TGTGCCAGCAGCCCTCTGGACAGGGACACTGAAGCTTTCTTT. Amino acid sequence: CASSPLDRDTEAFF. This sequence joins TRBV7-2 and TRBJ1-1, with 8 bases that match TRBD1. The CDR3 sequence is 14 residues long. Germline CDR1 SGHTA, CDR2 FQGNSA. Unmatched junction bases numbered 5, after V lost 5 bases and J lost 3 bases.

The chain uses TRBV19 and TRBJ2-3; D perhaps matches TRBD1 (5 bases). Trimming left V 1 base short and J 2 bases short, with 10 bases between. CDR3 length equals 15 residues. Per the germline V gene, CDR1 is LNHDA and CDR2 is SQIVND (reference sequence). CDR3 sequence reads: CASSIGRTNTDTQYF. In DNA form, the CDR3 reads TGTGCCAGTAGTATAGGCCGGACAAACACAGATACGCAGTATTTT.

The CDR3 nucleotides are TGTGCCAGCAGCGTAGGACCCTCCAATGAGCAGTTCTTC. Its protein product is CASSVGPSNEQFF. The chain links TRBV9 to TRBJ2-1; D call uncertain. Trimming removed 0 bases at V and 6 bases at J, with 7 bases between. The CDR3 is 13 residues long. Germline lookup yields CDR1 SGDLS and CDR2 YYNGEE.

The chain links TRBV6-5 to TRBJ1-2; a weak D match, TRBD1 (6 bases). Germline V gene lookup returns CDR1 MNHEY and CDR2 SVGAGI. V gave up 0 bases and J gave up 4 bases, with 9 bases separating them. The CDR3 has 14 amino acids. The CDR3, as DNA: TGTGCCAGCAGTTACTCGGGGGCTGTCTATGGCTACACCTTC. It codes for CASSYSGAVYGYTF.

The V call is TRBV7-2, the J call TRBJ2-1; 8 bases are a match to TRBD2. The trim removed 6 bases at V and 6 bases at J, leaving 4 bases unmatched. This CDR3 contains 13 residues. Per the germline V gene, CDR1 is SGHTA and CDR2 is FQGNSA. Written as DNA, the CDR3 is TGTGCCAGCAGGCCGGGGGGGACCAATGAGCAGTTCTTC. Translation: CASRPGGTNEQFF.

V and J are TRBV9 and TRBJ2-2; 7 bases are shared with TRBD2. Germline CDR1 SGDLS, CDR2 YYNGEE. This CDR3 region has 14 residues. V shed 5 bases, J shed 3 bases, and the junction held 4 bases outside the gene matches. The CDR3 DNA follows: TGTGCCAGCAGTGGTCTAGCGGACACCGGGGAGCTGTTTTTT. Translated: CASSGLADTGELFF.

As regards this clone: In the same sample, other DNA sequences code for this CDR3. V gene TRBV29-1 combines with J gene TRBJ2-7, with TRBD2 matching 13 bases. Trimming cost V 4 bases and J 3 bases; bases outside gene matches: 0. Germline V gene sequence: CDR1 SQVTM, CDR2 ANQGSEA. CDR3 length: 13 amino acids. The chain's CDR3 is CSVGTSGSYEQYF. The CDR3 nucleotides are TGCAGCGTTGGGACTAGCGGGAGCTACGAGCAGTACTTC.

The J gene is TRBJ2-7, the V gene TRBV27; 7 bases agree with TRBD2. Germline assignment: CDR1 MNHEY and CDR2 SMNVEV (reference sequence). The ends lost 2 bases at V and 0 bases at J; junction bases unmatched: 4. This CDR3 has 15 residues. CDR3 residues: CASSLRGVLSYEQYF. The CDR3, as DNA: TGTGCCAGCAGTTTACGGGGGGTCCTCTCCTACGAGCAGTACTTC.

The sample holds a few counts of this clone. The V call is TRBV5-1, the J call TRBJ1-5; 9 bases line up with TRBD1. The CDR3 covers 11 residues. With V trimmed by 4 bases and J by 16 bases, 6 bases remained unmatched. CDR1 and CDR2 from the germline V gene are SGHRS and YFSETQ. The CDR3 DNA reads TGCGCCAGCAGCCTCCGGACAGGGGCTCATTTT. This sequence encodes CASSLRTGAHF.

This clone appeared once. The V gene is TRBV7-9, the J gene TRBJ2-2; D is undetermined. The CDR3 length is 15 residues. Trimming cost V 5 bases and J 2 bases, with 12 bases left between them. Per the germline V gene, CDR1 is SEHNR and CDR2 is FQNEAQ (reference sequence). This CDR3 is CASSPEQRNTGELFF. As DNA, the CDR3 is TGTGCCAGCAGCCCAGAACAGAGAAACACCGGGGAGCTGTTTTTT.

This chain connects TRBV9 to TRBJ2-5; 10 positions agree with TRBD1. Germline V gives CDR1 SGDLS, CDR2 YYNGEE. With 4 bases clipped from V and 5 bases from J, the junction kept 20 bases outside the gene matches. CDR3 length equals 19 residues. Written as DNA, the CDR3 is TGTGCCAGCAGCCCAAAGGGATCAGGAAGGACAGGGGGTGTCGAGACCCAGTACTTC. Protein product: CASSPKGSGRTGGVETQYF.

The gene calls are TRBV4-1 and TRBJ2-7; no definite D call. The CDR3 length is 14 residues. Germline V gene data show CDR1 as MGHRA and CDR2 as YSYEKL. With 5 bases removed from V and 7 bases from J, the gap between germline ends came to 18 bases. The CDR3 coding sequence is TGCGCCAGCAGCAGTGAAGGGCTTACCTTGGAGCAGTACTTC. Protein product: CASSSEGLTLEQYF.

The chain joins TRBV11-3 to TRBJ2-1; no reliable D call. CDR3 length: 13 amino acids. Germline-derived CDR1 and CDR2 are SGHNT and YENEEA. V was clipped by 9 bases and J by 0 bases, with 9 bases between them. The CDR3 nucleotides are TGTGCCAGTCAACAGAGCTCCTACAATGAGCAGTTCTTC. Its translation is CASQQSSYNEQFF.

The rearrangement links TRBV9 to TRBJ2-3; 12 positions agree with TRBD2. Per germline, CDR1 SGDLS and CDR2 YYNGEE. The trim removed 5 bases at V and 5 bases at J, leaving 6 bases unmatched. The CDR3 loop spans 15 amino acids. As DNA, the CDR3 is TGTGCCAGCAGTGCTAGCGGGGGGGTGAGAGATACGCAGTATTTT. Amino acids: CASSASGGVRDTQYF.

The chain joins TRBV4-1 to TRBJ1-1; 7 bases are shared with TRBD1. The germline V gene encodes CDR1 MGHRA and CDR2 YSYEKL. The CDR3 loop spans 15 amino acids. J was trimmed by 3 bases and V by 1 base; bases with no gene match: 5. Here the CDR3 DNA reads TGCGCCAGCAGCCAAGCGACAGGGTTGCACACTGAAGCTTTCTTT. Residues: CASSQATGLHTEAFF.

CDR3 residues: CAWNERLAGRPRFYEQYF. The CDR3 bases are TGTGCCTGGAACGAGCGGCTAGCGGGCCGACCCCGCTTCTACGAGCAGTACTTC. The chain couples TRBV30 to TRBJ2-7; 8 nucleotides match TRBD2. CDR1 and CDR2 (germline): GTSNPN, SVGIG (reference sequence). The trim removed 4 bases at V and 3 bases at J, leaving 20 bases unmatched. The CDR3 is 18 residues long.

The V and J genes are TRBV19 and TRBJ1-5; 7 bases are shared with TRBD1. This CDR3 spans 16 amino acids. V shed 3 bases and J 6 bases; nucleotides not matched to a gene: 11. CDR1 LNHDA and CDR2 SQIVND come from the germline V gene (reference sequence). The CDR3 bases are TGTGCCAGTAGTATCCCTGCCGACAGGGCGTTTCAGCCCCAGCATTTT. Amino acid sequence: CASSIPADRAFQPQHF.